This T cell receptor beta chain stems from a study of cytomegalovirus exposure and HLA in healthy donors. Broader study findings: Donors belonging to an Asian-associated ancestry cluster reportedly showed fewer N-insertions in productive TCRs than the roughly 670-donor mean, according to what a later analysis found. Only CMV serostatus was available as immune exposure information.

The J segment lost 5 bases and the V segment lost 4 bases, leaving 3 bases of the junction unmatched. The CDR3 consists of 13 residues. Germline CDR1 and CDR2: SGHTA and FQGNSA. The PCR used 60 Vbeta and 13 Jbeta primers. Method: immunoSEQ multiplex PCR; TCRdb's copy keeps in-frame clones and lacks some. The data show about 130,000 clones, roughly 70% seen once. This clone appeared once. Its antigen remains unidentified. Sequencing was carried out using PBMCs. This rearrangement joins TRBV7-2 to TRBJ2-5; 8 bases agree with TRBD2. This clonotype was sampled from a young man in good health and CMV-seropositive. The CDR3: CASSSPGGETQYF. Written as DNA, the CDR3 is TGTGCCAGCAGCTCCCCGGGGGGGGAGACCCAGTACTTC.